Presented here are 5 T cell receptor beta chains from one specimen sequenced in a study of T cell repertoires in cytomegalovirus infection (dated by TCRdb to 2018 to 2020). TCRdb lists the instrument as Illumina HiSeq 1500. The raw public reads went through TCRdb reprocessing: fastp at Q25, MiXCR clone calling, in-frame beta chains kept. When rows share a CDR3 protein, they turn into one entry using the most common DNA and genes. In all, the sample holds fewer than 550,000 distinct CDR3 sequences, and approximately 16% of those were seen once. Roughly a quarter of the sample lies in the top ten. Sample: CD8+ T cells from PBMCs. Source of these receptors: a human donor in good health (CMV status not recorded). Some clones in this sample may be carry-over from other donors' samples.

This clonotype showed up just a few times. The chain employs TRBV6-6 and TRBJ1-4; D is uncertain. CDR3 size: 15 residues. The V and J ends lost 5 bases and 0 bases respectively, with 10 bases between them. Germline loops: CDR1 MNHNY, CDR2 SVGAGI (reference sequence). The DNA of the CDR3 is TGTGCCAGCAGTGACTGGCCCGCAACTAATGAAAAACTGTTTTTT. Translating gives CASSDWPATNEKLFF.

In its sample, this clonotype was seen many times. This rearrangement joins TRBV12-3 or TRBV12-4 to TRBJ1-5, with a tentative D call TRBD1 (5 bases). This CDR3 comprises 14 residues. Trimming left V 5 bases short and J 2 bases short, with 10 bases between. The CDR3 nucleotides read TGTGCCAGCAGTCCGGGACGCCGCAATCAGCCCCAGCATTTT. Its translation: CASSPGRRNQPQHF.

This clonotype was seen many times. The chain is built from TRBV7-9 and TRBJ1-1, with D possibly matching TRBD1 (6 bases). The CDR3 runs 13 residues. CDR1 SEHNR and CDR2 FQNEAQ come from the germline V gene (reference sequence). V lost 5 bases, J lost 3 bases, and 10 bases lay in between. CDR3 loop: CASSVDSYTEAFF. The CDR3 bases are TGTGCCAGCAGCGTGGACAGTTACACTGAAGCTTTCTTT.

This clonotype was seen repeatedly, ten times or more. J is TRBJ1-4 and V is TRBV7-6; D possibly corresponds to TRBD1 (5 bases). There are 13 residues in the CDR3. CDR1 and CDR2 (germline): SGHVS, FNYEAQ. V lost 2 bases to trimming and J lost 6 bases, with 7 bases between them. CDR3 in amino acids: CASSLPGHEKLFF. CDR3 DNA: TGTGCCAGCAGCTTACCAGGGCATGAAAAACTGTTTTTT.

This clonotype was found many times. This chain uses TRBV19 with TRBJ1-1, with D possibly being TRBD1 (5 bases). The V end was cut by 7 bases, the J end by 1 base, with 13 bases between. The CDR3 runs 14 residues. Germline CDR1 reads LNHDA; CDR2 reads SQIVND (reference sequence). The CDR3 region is CASMAGWSNTEAFF. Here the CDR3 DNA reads TGTGCCAGTATGGCAGGGTGGTCGAACACTGAAGCTTTCTTT.